These 13 T cell receptor beta chains came from one sample sequenced in a study of T-cell reconstitution after alpha-beta-depleted transplantation in children. A TCRbeta library incorporating unique molecular identifiers was prepared. TCRdb re-derived calls from the PCR reads in MiXCR, one entry per CDR3 protein. Of about 540,000 distinct CDR3 sequences in the sample, roughly 18% were seen once. Sequenced here: PBMCs from the stem cell graft donor, sampled from the stem cell graft. The receptors stem from a human donor who donated a stem cell graft to a child with acute lymphoblastic leukemia.

This clonotype was counted a few times. The V and J genes are TRBV7-8 and TRBJ2-5, with 8 bases matching TRBD2. The CDR3 has 13 residues. Germline CDR1 SGHVS, CDR2 FQNEAQ. Trimming took 5 bases from V and 7 from J; bases not matched to a gene: 6. The CDR3 DNA follows: TGTGCCAGCAGCGTTAGCGGGGCGGGGACCCAGTACTTC. This gives the protein CASSVSGAGTQYF.

This clonotype was recorded a few times. The chain uses TRBV29-1 and TRBJ2-7; D gene ambiguous. The CDR3 extends over 13 amino acids. V dropped 6 bases and J dropped 1 base, with 13 bases sitting between them. Germline lookup yields CDR1 SQVTM and CDR2 ANQGSEA. CDR3 coding DNA: TGCAGCGTCGCAGTAGGGTATTCCTACGAGCAGTACTTC. This gives the protein CSVAVGYSYEQYF.

This chain connects TRBV11-2 to TRBJ1-2; 10 bases agree with TRBD1. The CDR3 has 18 amino acids. Germline values: CDR1 SGHAT, CDR2 FQNNGV. V dropped 0 bases and J dropped 8; count of bases not matched to a gene: 15. This CDR3 reads CASSLEPDWDRGFGGYTF. DNA of the CDR3: TGTGCCAGCAGCTTAGAGCCGGACTGGGACAGGGGTTTCGGGGGCTACACCTTC.

This clonotype occurred a few times. This sequence joins TRBV19 and TRBJ1-5; D call uncertain. Trimming cost V 8 bases and J 4 bases, with 12 bases left between them. This CDR3 has 13 residues. CDR1 and CDR2 (germline): LNHDA, SQIVND (reference sequence). CDR3 nucleotides: TGTGCCAGTGGGTCAGGTCCGAATCAGCCCCAGCATTTT. Its translation is CASGSGPNQPQHF.

The table lists this clonotype with a few counts. V usage is TRBV3-1 and J usage is TRBJ1-1, with TRBD1 identical over 8 bases. Germline-derived CDR1 and CDR2 are LGHDT and YNNKEL (reference sequence). The CDR3 runs 12 residues. The junction had 3 bases not matched to a gene; V was cut back by 3 bases and J by 9 bases. Here the CDR3 reads CASSQDRAQAFF. The CDR3 region has the DNA TGTGCCAGCAGCCAGGACAGGGCGCAAGCTTTCTTT.

This clonotype was counted a few times. The chain uses TRBV2 and TRBJ1-5; D might be TRBD1 (5 bases). The CDR3 extends over 14 amino acids. V was cut by 8 bases and J by 7 bases, with 18 bases left in between. Germline assignment: CDR1 SNHLY and CDR2 FYNNEI. This chain's CDR3 is CASGVGQGGQPQHF. DNA of the CDR3: TGTGCCAGCGGGGTCGGTCAGGGAGGCCAGCCCCAGCATTTT. The full variable domain, rest sourced from reference TRBV2 and TRBJ1-5, is EPEVTQTPSHQVTQMGQEVILRCVPISNHLYFYWYRQILGQKVEFLVSFYNNEISEKSEIFDDQFSVERPDGSNFTLKIRSTKLEDSAMYFCASGVGQGGQPQHFGDGTRLSIL.

V usage is TRBV4-1 and J usage is TRBJ2-7; 13 positions match TRBD2. Germline CDR1 reads MGHRA; CDR2 reads YSYEKL. CDR3 length: 15 amino acids. After removal of 4 bases from V and 5 bases from J, the junction contained 5 bases not matched to a gene. The CDR3 protein is CASSPGLAGLHEQYF. The CDR3 region has the DNA TGCGCCAGCAGCCCGGGACTAGCGGGACTCCACGAGCAGTACTTC.

The chain couples TRBV4-1 to TRBJ2-3; 8 bases agree with TRBD2. The CDR3 runs 16 residues. The germline V gene encodes CDR1 MGHRA and CDR2 YSYEKL. J lost 4 bases, V lost 5 bases, and 11 bases had no gene match. CDR3 sequence (DNA): TGCGCCAGCAGCGAAACCGGGGGACTAGAGCCAGATACGCAGTATTTT. Translated: CASSETGGLEPDTQYF.

The rearrangement links TRBV25-1 to TRBJ2-1, with unresolved D. This CDR3 contains 15 residues. The V gene lost 2 bases and the J gene lost 8 bases, with 16 bases spanning the gap. Germline V CDR1 and CDR2: MGHDK, SYGVNS. The CDR3 region is CASSEALFLVDEQFF. In DNA form, the CDR3 reads TGTGCCAGCAGTGAAGCCCTTTTTCTAGTCGATGAGCAGTTCTTC.

The genes are TRBV5-6 and TRBJ2-4, with 9 bases lining up with TRBD2. The CDR3 has 17 residues. The germline V gene has CDR1 SGHDT and CDR2 YYEEEE. V lost 1 base and J lost 3; bases outside the gene matches: 8. CDR3 residues: CASSLWAGGLVKNIQYF. The CDR3 DNA sequence: TGTGCCAGCAGCTTGTGGGCGGGAGGGCTTGTCAAAAACATTCAGTACTTC.

This clonotype was observed a few times. The chain recombines TRBV5-1 with TRBJ2-5; tentative D call: TRBD2 (5 bases). Per germline, CDR1 SGHRS and CDR2 YFSETQ. The V end lost 5 bases, the J end lost 8 bases, and 19 bases lay between the germline ends. The CDR3 is 14 residues long. The CDR3 DNA reads as TGCGCCAGCAGTCGAGGGCCCTCCGTGGGTACCCAGTACTTC. It yields the protein CASSRGPSVGTQYF.

The chain couples TRBV12-5 to TRBJ2-2, with 7 bases identical to TRBD1. This CDR3 region has 15 residues. The V and J ends lost 4 bases and 6 bases, in that order; junction bases with no gene match: 8. Germline V lookup: CDR1 LGHNT, CDR2 FRNRAP. The CDR3 protein is CASGSGTEESGELFF. CDR3 coding DNA: TGTGCTAGTGGTTCAGGGACAGAGGAATCCGGGGAGCTGTTTTTT.

This clonotype has a handful of counts. V and J are TRBV28 and TRBJ2-4; D may be TRBD1 (6 bases). V was clipped by 6 bases and J by 2 bases, with 11 bases between them. The germline V gene encodes CDR1 MDHEN and CDR2 SYDVKM. The CDR3 has 14 amino acids. The CDR3 region has the DNA TGTGCCAGCAGGGGGGACACATCCAAAAACATTCAGTACTTC. Translated, it gives CASRGDTSKNIQYF.